A selection of T cell receptor beta chains follows, all from one sample in a study of identical twins. TCRdb recomputed calls from the 5' RACE reads with MiXCR, one row per CDR3 protein. Of some 900,000 distinct CDR3 sequences in the sample, 9% to 15% were seen once. The same specimen was also included in a second study, on yellow fever vaccine responses in identical twins.

The specimen was PBMCs. These receptors originate from a young woman in good health. CDR3s include the opening cysteine and the closing phenylalanine or tryptophan. D genes are given only for firm matches. Only part of the rows carry a size: once, few, many, or a class if the clone is expanded.

CDR3nt: TGTGCCACCAGCAGATGGAAGGGGAGCAATCAGCCCCAGCATTTT; CDR3aa: CATSRWKGSNQPQHF; v_gene: TRBV15; j_gene: TRBJ1-5; abundance: few; d_gene: -
CDR3nt: TGTGCCACACAACCACGGGAACAGGGGGCAGGGGGGTACAATGAGCAGTTCTTC; CDR3aa: CATQPREQGAGGYNEQFF; v_gene: TRBV10-3; j_gene: TRBJ2-1; abundance: -; d_gene: TRBD1
CDR3nt: TGCGCCAGCAGCCCGCTTAGTAGCGGGGGTTTTCGTGAGACCCAGTACTTC; CDR3aa: CASSPLSSGGFRETQYF; v_gene: TRBV4-1; j_gene: TRBJ2-5; abundance: -; d_gene: TRBD2
CDR3nt: TGTGCCAGCAGCTTATTCGGTTCTAGCAGCCGCGAATCGGAGTATTTT; CDR3aa: CASSLFGSSSRESEYF; v_gene: TRBV7-2; j_gene: TRBJ2-3; abundance: -; d_gene: -
CDR3nt: TGTGCCACCAGCAGGGACAGGGGTGGCGCAGATACGCAGTATTTT; CDR3aa: CATSRDRGGADTQYF; v_gene: TRBV15; j_gene: TRBJ2-3; abundance: few; d_gene: TRBD1
CDR3nt: TGTGCCAGCAGTGTCCGGGGAGCGGGAAGGAATGAGCAGTTCTTC; CDR3aa: CASSVRGAGRNEQFF; v_gene: TRBV2; j_gene: TRBJ2-1; abundance: few; d_gene: TRBD2
CDR3nt: TGTGCCAGCTCAAGCACCCTCGACAGGGCTACGGCCGGGGAGCTGTTTTTT; CDR3aa: CASSSTLDRATAGELFF; v_gene: TRBV7-7; j_gene: TRBJ2-2; abundance: -; d_gene: TRBD1
CDR3nt: TGTGCCAGCAGTTACGGGACAGGGCCGAACACTGAAGCTTTCTTT; CDR3aa: CASSYGTGPNTEAFF; v_gene: TRBV6-5; j_gene: TRBJ1-1; abundance: few; d_gene: TRBD1
CDR3nt: TGTGCCAGCAGCCCCCAGCCGGGACTAGCTAACTACGAGCAGTACTTC; CDR3aa: CASSPQPGLANYEQYF; v_gene: TRBV9; j_gene: TRBJ2-7; abundance: -; d_gene: TRBD2
CDR3nt: TGCGCCAGCAGCTTGGGAAAGGGGGCTGCCTACAATGAGCAGTTCTTC; CDR3aa: CASSLGKGAAYNEQFF; v_gene: TRBV5-1; j_gene: TRBJ2-1; abundance: many; d_gene: TRBD1
CDR3nt: TGTGCCAGCAGTCATCAGAATATTCAACAAGAGACCCAGTACTTC; CDR3aa: CASSHQNIQQETQYF; v_gene: TRBV12-3/TRBV12-4; j_gene: TRBJ2-5; abundance: -; d_gene: -
CDR3nt: TGTGCCAGCACCCCCGGGACACCGAGCTCCTACAATGAGCAGTTCTTC; CDR3aa: CASTPGTPSSYNEQFF; v_gene: TRBV6-1; j_gene: TRBJ2-1; abundance: few; d_gene: -
CDR3nt: TGCGCCAGCAGCTTGGGTCCGAGACAGGGGGCGCGGGAGCAGTTCTTC; CDR3aa: CASSLGPRQGAREQFF; v_gene: TRBV5-1; j_gene: TRBJ2-1; abundance: -; d_gene: TRBD1
CDR3nt: TGCGCCAGCAGCTTGGGGGACACCAGCACAGATACGCAGTATTTT; CDR3aa: CASSLGDTSTDTQYF; v_gene: TRBV5-1; j_gene: TRBJ2-3; abundance: many; d_gene: -
CDR3nt: TGTGCCAGCAGTTTTAGCGGGGGGACCCAAGAGACCCAGTACTTC; CDR3aa: CASSFSGGTQETQYF; v_gene: TRBV6-5; j_gene: TRBJ2-5; abundance: few; d_gene: TRBD2
CDR3nt: TGCGCCAGCAGCCAAGGGGCTAGCAGGTATGCAAATGAGCAGTTCTTC; CDR3aa: CASSQGASRYANEQFF; v_gene: TRBV4-1; j_gene: TRBJ2-1; abundance: -; d_gene: -
CDR3nt: TGTGCCAGCAGTTTAGCGGGAAGCCGCGCAGATACGCAGTATTTT; CDR3aa: CASSLAGSRADTQYF; v_gene: TRBV12-3/TRBV12-4; j_gene: TRBJ2-3; abundance: many; d_gene: -
CDR3nt: TGTGCCAGCAGGTTAGCGGGAGGGAATGAGCAGTTCTTC; CDR3aa: CASRLAGGNEQFF; v_gene: TRBV27; j_gene: TRBJ2-1; abundance: many; d_gene: TRBD2
CDR3nt: TGTGCCAGCAGCTTAGCTTCCCCGGGACAGGGGTACACCGGGGAGCTGTTTTTT; CDR3aa: CASSLASPGQGYTGELFF; v_gene: TRBV7-2; j_gene: TRBJ2-2; abundance: -; d_gene: TRBD1
CDR3nt: TGCGCCAGCAGAACGAGAACTGAAGCTTTCTTT; CDR3aa: CASRTRTEAFF; v_gene: TRBV5-1; j_gene: TRBJ1-1; abundance: many; d_gene: -
CDR3nt: TGTGCCACCAAGAAGTCGAAGGTGTACCAAGAGACCCAGTACTTC; CDR3aa: CATKKSKVYQETQYF; v_gene: TRBV18; j_gene: TRBJ2-5; abundance: -; d_gene: -
CDR3nt: TGCGCCAGCGCGTCACTAGCGGCCTCTAGCACAGATACGCAGTATTTT; CDR3aa: CASASLAASSTDTQYF; v_gene: TRBV5-1; j_gene: TRBJ2-3; abundance: few; d_gene: TRBD2
CDR3nt: TGTGCCAGCAGTGGATTATCCCCCGGGGGAGAGACCCAGTACTTC; CDR3aa: CASSGLSPGGETQYF; v_gene: TRBV12-3/TRBV12-4; j_gene: TRBJ2-5; abundance: few; d_gene: -
CDR3nt: TGCAGTGCTAGAGATCTCGAGGCCCACACAGATACGCAGTATTTT; CDR3aa: CSARDLEAHTDTQYF; v_gene: TRBV20-1; j_gene: TRBJ2-3; abundance: -; d_gene: -
CDR3nt: TGTGCCAGCAGTCCAGGGGACAGGGCCTCTTACGAGCAGTACTTC; CDR3aa: CASSPGDRASYEQYF; v_gene: TRBV12-3/TRBV12-4; j_gene: TRBJ2-7; abundance: many; d_gene: TRBD1
CDR3nt: TGTGCCAGCAGTGATCAGGGTATTGTAGCCAAAAACATTCAGTACTTC; CDR3aa: CASSDQGIVAKNIQYF; v_gene: TRBV12-3/TRBV12-4; j_gene: TRBJ2-4; abundance: few; d_gene: -
CDR3nt: TGTGCCAGCAGCTACCCTTGGACTAGAAGTGTCACCGGGGAGCTGTTTTTT; CDR3aa: CASSYPWTRSVTGELFF; v_gene: TRBV11-2; j_gene: TRBJ2-2; abundance: few; d_gene: TRBD2
CDR3nt: TGTGCCAGCAGTTCCCCAGTCCTCTTGAACACTGAAGCTTTCTTT; CDR3aa: CASSSPVLLNTEAFF; v_gene: TRBV12-3/TRBV12-4; j_gene: TRBJ1-1; abundance: few; d_gene: -
CDR3nt: TGCAGTGCTAGAGATACTGGGGGGCTGAACACCGGGGAGCTGTTTTTT; CDR3aa: CSARDTGGLNTGELFF; v_gene: TRBV20-1; j_gene: TRBJ2-2; abundance: few; d_gene: -
CDR3nt: TGCGCCAGCAGTGAGTCGTGGGGGACAGGTGGTGGCTACACCTTC; CDR3aa: CASSESWGTGGGYTF; v_gene: TRBV10-2; j_gene: TRBJ1-2; abundance: -; d_gene: TRBD1
CDR3nt: TGTGCCAGCAGCCGCTCGGGACTAGCGGGGCCCCTCTACGAGCAGTACTTC; CDR3aa: CASSRSGLAGPLYEQYF; v_gene: TRBV6-1; j_gene: TRBJ2-7; abundance: few; d_gene: TRBD2
CDR3nt: TGTGCCAGCAGCCCCGGGCTAGCGGGGGGGCGCGGGTTCTTC; CDR3aa: CASSPGLAGGRGFF; v_gene: TRBV12-3/TRBV12-4; j_gene: TRBJ2-1; abundance: -; d_gene: TRBD2
CDR3nt: TGTGCCAGCGGAGCCCCTGCGGGGACCTACGAGCAGTACTTC; CDR3aa: CASGAPAGTYEQYF; v_gene: TRBV25-1; j_gene: TRBJ2-7; abundance: -; d_gene: -
CDR3nt: TGTGCCAGCAGTGAAGTCCTTGGGGCCTCGAGCTCCTACAATGAGCAGTTCTTC; CDR3aa: CASSEVLGASSSYNEQFF; v_gene: TRBV2; j_gene: TRBJ2-1; abundance: few; d_gene: -
CDR3nt: TGTGCCAGCAGTTTCCGGGACAGGGAACTCTTTGGGGCCAACGTCCTGACTTTC; CDR3aa: CASSFRDRELFGANVLTF; v_gene: TRBV12-3/TRBV12-4; j_gene: TRBJ2-6; abundance: -; d_gene: TRBD1
CDR3nt: TGTGCCAGCAGCGTCGAAGGGGGGATTCAGTACTTC; CDR3aa: CASSVEGGIQYF; v_gene: TRBV9; j_gene: TRBJ2-4; abundance: few; d_gene: -
CDR3nt: TGTGCCATCAGTGAAGGGTTCCCCGGGGAGCTGTTTTTT; CDR3aa: CAISEGFPGELFF; v_gene: TRBV10-3; j_gene: TRBJ2-2; abundance: few; d_gene: -
CDR3nt: TGTGCCAGCAGTTTTGATAGGGCGGAGACAAACATTCAGTACTTC; CDR3aa: CASSFDRAETNIQYF; v_gene: TRBV28; j_gene: TRBJ2-4; abundance: -; d_gene: -
CDR3nt: TGTGCTAGTGGTTTGGGGACGGCTAACTATGGCTACACCTTC; CDR3aa: CASGLGTANYGYTF; v_gene: TRBV12-5; j_gene: TRBJ1-2; abundance: few; d_gene: -
CDR3nt: TGTGCCAGCAGCCAGGGACAGGGGAACTCCTACAATGAGCAGTTCTTC; CDR3aa: CASSQGQGNSYNEQFF; v_gene: TRBV4-2; j_gene: TRBJ2-1; abundance: few; d_gene: TRBD1
CDR3nt: TGCACCAGCAGCCCCTGTGAGACCCAGTACTTC; CDR3aa: CTSSPCETQYF; v_gene: TRBV1; j_gene: TRBJ2-5; abundance: -; d_gene: -
CDR3nt: TGTGCCAGCAGCTCATCCCCCACAGGGGTTGGTGAGCAGTTCTTC; CDR3aa: CASSSSPTGVGEQFF; v_gene: TRBV6-1; j_gene: TRBJ2-1; abundance: -; d_gene: TRBD1
CDR3nt: TGCAGTGCACAACCTAGACAGTGGGATTGGGAGACCCAGTACTTC; CDR3aa: CSAQPRQWDWETQYF; v_gene: TRBV20-1; j_gene: TRBJ2-5; abundance: many; d_gene: -
CDR3nt: TGCGCCAGCAGCCAGAGGACTAGCGGGAGGGTGAGCACCGGGGAGCTGTTTTTT; CDR3aa: CASSQRTSGRVSTGELFF; v_gene: TRBV4-1; j_gene: TRBJ2-2; abundance: -; d_gene: TRBD2
CDR3nt: TGTGCCAGCAGGGAGGGGACTAGCGGGGGCCTAGAGACCCAGTACTTC; CDR3aa: CASREGTSGGLETQYF; v_gene: TRBV25-1; j_gene: TRBJ2-5; abundance: many; d_gene: TRBD2
CDR3nt: TGTGCCAGTAGTGCCTTCGGGACTAGCGTGTCCTACAATGAGCAGTTCTTC; CDR3aa: CASSAFGTSVSYNEQFF; v_gene: TRBV19; j_gene: TRBJ2-1; abundance: -; d_gene: TRBD2